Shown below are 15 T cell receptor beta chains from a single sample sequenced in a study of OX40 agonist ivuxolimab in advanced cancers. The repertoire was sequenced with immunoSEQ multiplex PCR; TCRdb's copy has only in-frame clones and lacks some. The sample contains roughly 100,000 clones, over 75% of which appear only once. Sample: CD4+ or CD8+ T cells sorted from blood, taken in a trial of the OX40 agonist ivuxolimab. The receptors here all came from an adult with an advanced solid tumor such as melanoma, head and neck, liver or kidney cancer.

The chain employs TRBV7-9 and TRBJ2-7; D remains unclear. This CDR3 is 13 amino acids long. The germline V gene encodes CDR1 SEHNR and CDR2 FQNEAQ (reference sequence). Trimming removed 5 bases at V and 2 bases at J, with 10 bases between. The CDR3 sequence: CASSPPGPYEQYF. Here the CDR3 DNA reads TGTGCCAGCAGCCCACCCGGCCCCTACGAGCAGTACTTC.

The CDR3 region is CASSLQGQGNTGELFF. The CDR3 DNA reads as TGTGCCAGCAGCCTACAAGGACAGGGAAACACCGGGGAGCTGTTTTTT. V and J are TRBV5-4 and TRBJ2-2; 8 nucleotides agree with TRBD1. The V segment lost 4 bases and the J segment 2 bases; nucleotides outside the gene matches: 7. Germline lookup yields CDR1 SGHNT and CDR2 YYREEE (reference sequence). CDR3 length: 16 residues.

This CDR3 is CASSFPGQGYGYTF. The CDR3 DNA sequence: TGTGCCAGCAGCTTCCCGGGACAGGGGTATGGCTACACCTTC. The gene calls are TRBV7-9 and TRBJ1-2; TRBD1 agrees at 10 bases. The CDR3 totals 14 residues. From germline, CDR1 is SEHNR and CDR2 FQNEAQ (reference sequence). J lost 5 bases, V lost 3 bases, and 3 bases had no gene match.

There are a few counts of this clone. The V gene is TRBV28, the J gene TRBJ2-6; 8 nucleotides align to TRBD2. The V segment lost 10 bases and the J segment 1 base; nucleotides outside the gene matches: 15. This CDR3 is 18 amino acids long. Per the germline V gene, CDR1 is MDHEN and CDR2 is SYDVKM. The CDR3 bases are TGTGCCACCCACGGGAGGGACGGAGGATTATCTGGGGCCAACGTCCTGACTTTC. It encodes CATHGRDGGLSGANVLTF.

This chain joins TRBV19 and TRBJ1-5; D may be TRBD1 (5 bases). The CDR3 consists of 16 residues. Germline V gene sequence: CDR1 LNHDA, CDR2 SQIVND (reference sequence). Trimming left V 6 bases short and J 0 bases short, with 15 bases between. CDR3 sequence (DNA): TGTGCCAGTAGGTACCAGGGTGGATATAGCAATCAGCCCCAGCATTTT. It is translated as CASRYQGGYSNQPQHF.

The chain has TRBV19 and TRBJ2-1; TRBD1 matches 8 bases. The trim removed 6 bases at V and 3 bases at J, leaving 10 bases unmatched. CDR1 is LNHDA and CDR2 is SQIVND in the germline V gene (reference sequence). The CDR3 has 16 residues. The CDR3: CASRSFGQGNYNEQFF. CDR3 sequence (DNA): TGTGCCAGTAGATCCTTCGGACAGGGCAACTACAATGAGCAGTTCTTC. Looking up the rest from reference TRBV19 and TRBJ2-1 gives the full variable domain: DGGITQSPKYLFRKEGQNVTLSCEQNLNHDAMYWYRQDPGQGLRLIYYSQIVNDFQKGDIAEGYSVSREKKESFPLTVTSAQKNPTAFYLCASRSFGQGNYNEQFFGPGTRLTVL.

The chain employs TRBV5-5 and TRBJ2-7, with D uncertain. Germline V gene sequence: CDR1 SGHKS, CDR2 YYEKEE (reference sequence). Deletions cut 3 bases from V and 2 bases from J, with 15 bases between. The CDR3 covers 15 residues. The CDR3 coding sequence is TGTGCCAGCAGCTGGGAATTTGTTACGGCCTACGAGCAGTACTTC. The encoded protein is CASSWEFVTAYEQYF. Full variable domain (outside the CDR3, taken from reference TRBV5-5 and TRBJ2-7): DAGVTQSPTHLIKTRGQQVTLRCSPISGHKSVSWYQQVLGQGPQFIFQYYEKEERGRGNFPDRFSARQFPNYSSELNVNALLLGDSALYLCASSWEFVTAYEQYFGPGTRLTVT.

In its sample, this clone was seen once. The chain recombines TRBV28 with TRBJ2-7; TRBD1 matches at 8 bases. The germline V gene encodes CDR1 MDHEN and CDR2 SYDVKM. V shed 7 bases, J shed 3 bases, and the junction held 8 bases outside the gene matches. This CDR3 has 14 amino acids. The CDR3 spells CASTTETGGYEQYF. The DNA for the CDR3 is TGTGCCAGCACCACAGAAACAGGGGGCTACGAGCAGTACTTC.

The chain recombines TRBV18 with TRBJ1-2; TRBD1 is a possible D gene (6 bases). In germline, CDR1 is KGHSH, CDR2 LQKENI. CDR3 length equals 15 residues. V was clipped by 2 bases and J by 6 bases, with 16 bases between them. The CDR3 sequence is CASSPGQMTGDGYTF. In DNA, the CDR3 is TGTGCCAGCTCACCAGGACAGATGACCGGAGATGGCTACACCTTC.

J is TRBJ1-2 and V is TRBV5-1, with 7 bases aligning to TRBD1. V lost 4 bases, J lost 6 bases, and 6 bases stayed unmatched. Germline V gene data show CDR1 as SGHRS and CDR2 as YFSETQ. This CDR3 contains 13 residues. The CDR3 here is CASSTGQLDGYTF. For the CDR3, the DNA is TGCGCCAGCAGCACGGGACAGTTAGATGGCTACACCTTC. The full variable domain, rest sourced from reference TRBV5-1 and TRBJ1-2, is KAGVTQTPRYLIKTRGQQVTLSCSPISGHRSVSWYQQTPGQGLQFLFEYFSETQRNKGNFPGRFSGRQFSNSRSEMNVSTLELGDSALYLCASSTGQLDGYTFGSGTRLTVV.

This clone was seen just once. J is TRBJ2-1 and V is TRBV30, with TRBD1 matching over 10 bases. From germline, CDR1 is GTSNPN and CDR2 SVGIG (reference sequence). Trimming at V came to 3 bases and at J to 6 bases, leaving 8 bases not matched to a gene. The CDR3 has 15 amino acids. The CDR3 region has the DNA TGTGCCTGGAGACCAGGGACAGGGGCCCGCAATGAGCAGTTCTTC. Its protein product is CAWRPGTGARNEQFF. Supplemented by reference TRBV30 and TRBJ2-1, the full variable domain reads SQTIHQWPATLVQPVGSPLSLECTVEGTSNPNLYWYRQAAGRGLQLLFYSVGIGQISSEVPQNLSASRPQDRQFILSSKKLLLSDSGFYLCAWRPGTGARNEQFFGPGTRLTVL.

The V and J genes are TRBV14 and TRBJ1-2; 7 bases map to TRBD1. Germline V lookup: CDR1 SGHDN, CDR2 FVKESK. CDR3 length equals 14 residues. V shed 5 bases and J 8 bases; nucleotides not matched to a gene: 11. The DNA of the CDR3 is TGTGCCAGCAGCTGGACAGGCACGACGGAAGGCTACACCTTC. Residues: CASSWTGTTEGYTF.

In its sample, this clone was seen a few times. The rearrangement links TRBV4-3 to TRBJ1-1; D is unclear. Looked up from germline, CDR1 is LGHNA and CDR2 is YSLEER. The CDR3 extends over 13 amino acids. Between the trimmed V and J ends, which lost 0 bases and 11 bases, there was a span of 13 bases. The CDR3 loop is CASSQEVNGRAFF. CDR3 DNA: TGCGCCAGCAGCCAAGAGGTTAATGGTCGGGCTTTCTTT.

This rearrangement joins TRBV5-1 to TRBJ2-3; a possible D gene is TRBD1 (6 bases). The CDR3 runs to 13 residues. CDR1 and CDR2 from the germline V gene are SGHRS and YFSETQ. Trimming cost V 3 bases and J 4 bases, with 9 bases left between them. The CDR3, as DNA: TGCGCCAGCAGCTACAGGGTCGCAGATACGCAGTATTTT. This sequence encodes CASSYRVADTQYF.

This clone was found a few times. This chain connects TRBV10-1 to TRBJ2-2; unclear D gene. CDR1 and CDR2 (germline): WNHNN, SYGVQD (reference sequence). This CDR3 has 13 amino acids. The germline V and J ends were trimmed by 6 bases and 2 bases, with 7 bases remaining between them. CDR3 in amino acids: CASSQRNTGELFF. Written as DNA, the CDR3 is TGCGCCAGCAGCCAAAGAAACACCGGGGAGCTGTTTTTT.